Listed here are 30 T cell receptor beta chains from one sample, sequenced in a study of blood T cell repertoires in COVID-19. Sequenced by immunoSEQ multiplex PCR; TCRdb stores in-frame clones only, minus some. The sample has about 220,000 clones; around four fifths are singletons. Sequencing was performed on PBMCs or T cells enriched from blood (not recorded which). The origin of the receptors is a woman aged 50 to 60 who had been exposed to COVID-19.

This chain uses TRBV19 with TRBJ1-5; 8 bases match TRBD1. V shed 5 bases and J 2 bases; nucleotides not matched to a gene: 8. Looked up from germline, CDR1 is LNHDA and CDR2 is SQIVND (reference sequence). The CDR3 sequence is 16 residues long. The CDR3 DNA sequence: TGTGCCAGTAGTCCTACCGGGACAGGTCGCAATCAGCCCCAGCATTTT. Protein product: CASSPTGTGRNQPQHF.

This chain connects TRBV27 to TRBJ2-4; D remains unclear. The CDR3 has 15 residues. The germline V and J ends were trimmed by 1 base and 4 bases, with 11 bases remaining between them. The V gene's germline CDR1 is MNHEY and CDR2 SMNVEV (reference sequence). The CDR3 protein is CASSLLGQAKNIQYF. CDR3 coding DNA: TGTGCCAGCAGTTTATTAGGTCAGGCTAAAAACATTCAGTACTTC.

The chain has TRBV19 and TRBJ1-3; no firm D call. Germline V gene sequence: CDR1 LNHDA, CDR2 SQIVND (reference sequence). The CDR3 covers 15 residues. Trimming took 8 bases from V and 0 from J, leaving 14 bases between them. This CDR3 reads CASAKDSYSGNTIYF. The CDR3, as DNA: TGTGCCAGTGCCAAGGACTCCTACTCTGGAAACACCATATATTTT. Together with reference TRBV19 and TRBJ1-3, the CDR3 gives the full variable domain: DGGITQSPKYLFRKEGQNVTLSCEQNLNHDAMYWYRQDPGQGLRLIYYSQIVNDFQKGDIAEGYSVSREKKESFPLTVTSAQKNPTAFYLCASAKDSYSGNTIYFGEGSWLTVV.

The CDR3 bases are TGTGCCAGCAGTTTATTCGGGGAGCAGTTCTTC. Its protein is CASSLFGEQFF. This chain joins TRBV12-3 or TRBV12-4 and TRBJ2-1; D gene uncertain. Trimming pared 2 bases from V and 10 bases from J, leaving 6 bases between. The CDR3 length is 11 residues.

The V and J genes are TRBV3-1 (or the pseudogene TRBV3-2) and TRBJ2-3; D perhaps matches TRBD2 (7 bases). The germline gives CDR1 LGHDT, CDR2 YNNKEL (reference sequence). The V gene lost 8 bases and the J gene lost 5 bases, with 17 bases spanning the gap. The CDR3 length is 14 residues. CDR3 amino acids: CASLWVGGRDTQYF. As DNA, the CDR3 is TGTGCCAGCCTCTGGGTGGGGGGGCGAGATACGCAGTATTTT.

The chain recombines TRBV6-4 with TRBJ1-2; weak D call: TRBD1 (5 bases). V was cut by 3 bases and J by 6 bases, with 20 bases left in between. In germline, CDR1 is MRHNA, CDR2 SNTAGT. The CDR3 covers 16 residues. The DNA of the CDR3 is TGTGCCAGCAGTGAATTCACACGATCAGGGTATGATGGCTACACCTTC. Protein product: CASSEFTRSGYDGYTF.

This chain links TRBV19 with TRBJ1-5, with 8 bases matching TRBD1. The J segment lost 2 bases and the V segment lost 5 bases, leaving 2 bases of the junction unmatched. There are 14 residues in the CDR3. Germline values: CDR1 LNHDA, CDR2 SQIVND (reference sequence). In DNA form, the CDR3 reads TGTGCCAGTAGTTTACAGGGGGGCAATCAGCCCCAGCATTTT. Translating gives CASSLQGGNQPQHF.

The V and J genes are TRBV15 and TRBJ1-3; no definite D call. The CDR3 runs to 16 residues. V was trimmed by 0 bases and J by 0 bases, leaving 9 bases between them. Germline V gene lookup returns CDR1 LNHNV and CDR2 YYDKDF (reference sequence). The CDR3 DNA is TGTGCCACCAGCAGAGATTTCGAGAGCTCTGGAAACACCATATATTTT. As protein: CATSRDFESSGNTIYF.

In this sample, this clone turned up a few times. The DNA for the CDR3 is TGTGCCAGCAGCTTTGAGGGTTTCAATCAGCCCCAGCATTTT. Translating gives CASSFEGFNQPQHF. This chain connects TRBV5-8 to TRBJ1-5; D gene ambiguous. The V end lost 2 bases, the J end lost 3 bases, and 9 bases lay between the germline ends. From germline, CDR1 is SGHTS and CDR2 YDEGEE. The CDR3 sequence is 14 residues long.

The CDR3 DNA reads TGCAGCGCCCAGGGGGCTTCTGGAAACACCATATATTTT. Its translation is CSAQGASGNTIYF. This chain uses TRBV29-1 with TRBJ1-3; 8 nucleotides align to TRBD1. This CDR3 is built from 13 residues. With V trimmed by 7 bases and J by 1 base, 3 bases remained unmatched. Germline V gene data show CDR1 as SQVTM and CDR2 as ANQGSEA.

The genes are TRBV9 and TRBJ1-1; 8 positions match TRBD1. V gave up 3 bases and J gave up 4 bases; unmatched junction bases: 5. CDR3 length: 14 residues. Germline V CDR1 and CDR2: SGDLS, YYNGEE. CDR3 DNA sequence: TGTGCCAGCAGCGAACAGGGGGTGAGCACTGAAGCTTTCTTT. It is translated as CASSEQGVSTEAFF.

The chain couples TRBV7-9 to TRBJ2-5; D gene ambiguous. V was cut by 0 bases and J by 2 bases, with 10 bases left in between. The CDR3 runs 15 residues. Germline V gene lookup returns CDR1 SEHNR and CDR2 FQNEAQ (reference sequence). The CDR3 loop is CASSLARFIQETQYF. In DNA, the CDR3 is TGTGCCAGCAGCTTAGCGCGATTTATTCAAGAGACCCAGTACTTC. Combining the CDR3 with reference TRBV7-9 and TRBJ2-5 gives the whole variable domain DTGVSQNPRHKITKRGQNVTFRCDPISEHNRLYWYRQTLGQGPEFLTYFQNEAQLEKSRLLSDRFSAERPKGSFSTLEIQRTEQGDSAMYLCASSLARFIQETQYFGPGTRLLVL.

CDR3: CASSLTLGAEREAFF. CDR3 nucleotide sequence: TGCGCCAGCAGCCTCACTCTGGGGGCGGAGAGGGAAGCTTTCTTT. The chain links TRBV5-1 to TRBJ1-1, with D possibly being TRBD1 (6 bases). This CDR3 spans 15 amino acids. Germline V gene data show CDR1 as SGHRS and CDR2 as YFSETQ. V was clipped by 4 bases and J by 8 bases, with 21 bases between them.

The chain links TRBV9 to TRBJ1-1; 7 bases match TRBD1. This CDR3 is 15 amino acids long. Germline CDR1 reads SGDLS; CDR2 reads YYNGEE. J lost 5 bases, V lost 3 bases, and 10 bases had no gene match. The CDR3 here is CASSEPGGGRTEAFF. The CDR3 nucleotides are TGTGCCAGCAGCGAGCCGGGAGGGGGCAGGACTGAAGCTTTCTTT.

The rearrangement joins TRBV2 to TRBJ1-3, with TRBD1 identical over 7 bases. The CDR3 spans 14 residues. Germline V CDR1 and CDR2: SNHLY, FYNNEI. J lost 5 bases, V lost 7 bases, and 8 bases had no gene match. Written as DNA, the CDR3 is TGTGCCAGCACCCGAGGGGGCAGCCGAAACACCATATATTTT. This sequence encodes CASTRGGSRNTIYF. Using reference TRBV2 and TRBJ1-3 for the parts outside the CDR3, the full variable domain is EPEVTQTPSHQVTQMGQEVILRCVPISNHLYFYWYRQILGQKVEFLVSFYNNEISEKSEIFDDQFSVERPDGSNFTLKIRSTKLEDSAMYFCASTRGGSRNTIYFGEGSWLTVV.

This clone was picked up one time. The chain uses TRBV6-5 and TRBJ1-1; 8 bases fit TRBD1. With V trimmed by 7 bases and J by 5 bases, 12 bases remained unmatched. The CDR3 runs to 15 residues. The germline CDR1 and CDR2 sequences are MNHEY and SVGAGI. The CDR3 sequence is CASIYGQGSATEAFF. CDR3 coding DNA: TGTGCCAGCATCTACGGACAGGGATCGGCGACTGAAGCTTTCTTT.

DNA for the CDR3: TGCGCCAGCAGCCAAGAACTAGCGGGGGGCCTCGCGAACACCGGGGAGCTGTTTTTT. Amino acids: CASSQELAGGLANTGELFF. The chain recombines TRBV4-3 with TRBJ2-2, with 12 bases matching TRBD2. The CDR3 runs 19 residues. Losses at the gene ends were 0 bases for V and 0 bases for J; bases not matched to a gene: 5. Germline V gene lookup returns CDR1 LGHNA and CDR2 YSLEER.

This clone was counted only a few times. The CDR3 spells CASSPTRLSGGGTDTQYF. The CDR3 nucleotides are TGTGCCAGCAGCCCCACGCGGCTAAGCGGGGGGGGCACAGATACGCAGTATTTT. J is TRBJ2-3 and V is TRBV5-5; 10 bases agree with TRBD2. The CDR3 is made up of 18 amino acids. Germline V gene data show CDR1 as SGHKS and CDR2 as YYEKEE (reference sequence). The V segment lost 4 bases and the J segment 1 base; nucleotides outside the gene matches: 12.

About this clone itself: The same CDR3 can be traced to other DNA sequences in this sample. The rearrangement uses TRBV12-3 or TRBV12-4 and TRBJ1-1; no clear D. The CDR3 runs to 13 residues. The germline V and J ends were trimmed by 3 bases and 0 bases, with 5 bases remaining between them. CDR3 in amino acids: CASSLRLNTEAFF. In nucleotides, the CDR3 is TGTGCCAGCAGTTTGCGATTGAACACTGAAGCTTTCTTT.

V usage is TRBV29-1 and J usage is TRBJ1-5; perhaps TRBD1 as D (6 bases). Trimming removed 6 bases at V and 5 bases at J, with 20 bases between. Germline V gene data show CDR1 as SQVTM and CDR2 as ANQGSEA. The CDR3 length is 15 residues. In nucleotides, the CDR3 is TGCAGCGTCCCCGGTCACCAGGGGTACCATCAGCCCCAGCATTTT. Translating gives CSVPGHQGYHQPQHF.

The gene calls are TRBV27 and TRBJ1-1; D might be TRBD1 (6 bases). CDR3 length: 16 amino acids. V lost 5 bases and J lost 0, with 16 bases in between. In germline, CDR1 is MNHEY, CDR2 SMNVEV (reference sequence). CDR3 nucleotides: TGTGCCAGCAGTAAGATGGGGGCCCTTGTGAACACTGAAGCTTTCTTT. Its protein is CASSKMGALVNTEAFF.

The chain links TRBV21-1 to TRBJ1-5; the D call of TRBD1 is as the table states it, not checked on the DNA. TRBV21-1 is an annotated pseudogene. CDR3 size: 18 residues. Here the CDR3 DNA reads TGTGCCAGCACTCAGATAATCCCCTTTAAGTGTAGCAATCAGCCCCAGCATTTT. This encodes CASTQIIPFKCSNQPQHF.

The chain recombines TRBV30 with TRBJ2-5; 9 positions match TRBD2. The length of the CDR3 is 18 residues. Germline V gene lookup returns CDR1 GTSNPN and CDR2 SVGIG (reference sequence). The V and J ends lost 0 bases and 2 bases, in that order; junction bases with no gene match: 13. CDR3 residues: CAWSVHRGAGGRQETQYF. DNA for the CDR3: TGTGCCTGGAGTGTACATCGGGGCGCGGGGGGGCGGCAAGAGACCCAGTACTTC.

This clone was found a few times. The chain joins TRBV10-3 to TRBJ1-5, with 7 nucleotides matching TRBD1. Germline V gene lookup returns CDR1 ENHRY and CDR2 SYGVKD. The CDR3 is made up of 14 amino acids. The ends lost 10 bases at V and 6 bases at J; junction bases unmatched: 12. CDR3 sequence (DNA): TGTGCCACTGAAGACAGGGAGGCCAGTCAGCCCCAGCATTTT. It is translated as CATEDREASQPQHF.

The chain carries TRBV10-3 and TRBJ1-1; D is undetermined. The CDR3 loop spans 15 amino acids. V lost 2 bases and J 2 bases, leaving 12 bases between the germline ends. Per germline, CDR1 ENHRY and CDR2 SYGVKD. DNA for the CDR3: TGTGCCATCAGTGAGGTCGCAGGCACAAACACTGAAGCTTTCTTT. Protein sequence: CAISEVAGTNTEAFF.

This clone came up once. This chain links TRBV13 with TRBJ1-1, with a tentative D call TRBD1 (5 bases). The CDR3 sequence is 14 residues long. The germline CDR1 and CDR2 sequences are PRHDT and FYEKMQ (reference sequence). V dropped 5 bases and J dropped 1 base, with 11 bases sitting between them. Here the CDR3 reads CASSTLDRNTEAFF. The CDR3 region has the DNA TGTGCCAGCAGCACCCTAGACAGGAACACTGAAGCTTTCTTT. Based on the CDR3 plus reference TRBV13 and TRBJ1-1, the full variable domain is AAGVIQSPRHLIKEKRETATLKCYPIPRHDTVYWYQQGPGQDPQFLISFYEKMQSDKGSIPDRFSAQQFSDYHSELNMSSLELGDSALYFCASSTLDRNTEAFFGQGTRLTVV.

Turning to this clone: Other DNA sequences in this sample translate to the same CDR3. This chain links TRBV18 with TRBJ1-1, with 9 bases identical to TRBD1. The CDR3 length is 13 residues. The germline V gene has CDR1 KGHSH and CDR2 LQKENI. The ends lost 6 bases at V and 4 bases at J; junction bases unmatched: 3. CDR3 nucleotides: TGTGCCAGCTCTCCGACAGGGGGCACTGAAGCTTTCTTT. It yields the protein CASSPTGGTEAFF.

This clone has just one count. DNA of the CDR3: TGCAGCGGGGAAGACAGGGGCACTGAAGCTTTCTTT. This gives the protein CSGEDRGTEAFF. V and J are TRBV29-1 and TRBJ1-1; 8 bases are a match to TRBD1. Germline CDR1 reads SQVTM; CDR2 reads ANQGSEA. V was pared by 7 bases and J by 4 bases, with 5 bases of the junction left unmatched. The CDR3 extends over 12 amino acids.

This chain links TRBV2 with TRBJ1-1; TRBD1 might be the D (5 bases). This CDR3 is built from 15 residues. V was clipped by 5 bases and J by 7 bases, with 20 bases between them. Germline-derived CDR1 and CDR2 are SNHLY and FYNNEI. The DNA for the CDR3 is TGTGCCAGCAGTCTCCAAAGGGGAACCTTTAGTGAAGCTTTCTTT. Translation: CASSLQRGTFSEAFF.

The rearrangement joins TRBV28 to TRBJ1-4; no clear D gene. This CDR3 is built from 15 residues. Germline V CDR1 and CDR2: MDHEN, SYDVKM. V was shortened by 4 bases and J by 8 bases, with 17 bases between the two germline ends. CDR3 loop: CASSSRRSEREKLFF. CDR3 nucleotide sequence: TGTGCCAGCAGTTCCCGTCGGAGCGAGAGGGAAAAACTGTTTTTT.